The sequence of this T cell receptor (beta chain) was determined in a study of cytomegalovirus exposure and HLA in healthy donors. Study-wide points: Among TCR beta chains of equal frequency, HLA-associated ones were more clonally expanded in a later analysis. The classifier reportedly diagnosed cytomegalovirus status with high sensitivity and specificity.

With 3 bases clipped from V and 6 bases from J, the junction kept 13 bases outside the gene matches. This CDR3 is built from 17 residues. Germline V gene lookup returns CDR1 SGHVS and CDR2 FNYEAQ. With regard to this clone: What it recognizes is unknown.

60 Vbeta and 13 Jbeta primers were used in PCR. TCRdb's copy holds only in-frame clones and misses some; the assay was immunoSEQ multiplex PCR. Among under 200,000 clones listed, over 75% were seen once. The source material was PBMCs. The rearrangement uses TRBV7-6 and TRBJ2-3, with TRBD2 matching over 9 bases. The TCR was taken from a man in his forties or fifties in good health and CMV-seronegative. The CDR3 region has the DNA TGTGCCAGCAGCTTTCCATTAGGCGGGGGGGCCGCGGATACGCAGTATTTT. This encodes CASSFPLGGGAADTQYF. Combining the CDR3 with reference TRBV7-6 and TRBJ2-3 gives the whole variable domain GAGVSQSPRYKVTKRGQDVALRCDPISGHVSLYWYRQALGQGPEFLTYFNYEAQQDKSGLPNDRFSAERPEGSISTLTIQRTEQRDSAMYRCASSFPLGGGAADTQYFGPGTRLTVL.